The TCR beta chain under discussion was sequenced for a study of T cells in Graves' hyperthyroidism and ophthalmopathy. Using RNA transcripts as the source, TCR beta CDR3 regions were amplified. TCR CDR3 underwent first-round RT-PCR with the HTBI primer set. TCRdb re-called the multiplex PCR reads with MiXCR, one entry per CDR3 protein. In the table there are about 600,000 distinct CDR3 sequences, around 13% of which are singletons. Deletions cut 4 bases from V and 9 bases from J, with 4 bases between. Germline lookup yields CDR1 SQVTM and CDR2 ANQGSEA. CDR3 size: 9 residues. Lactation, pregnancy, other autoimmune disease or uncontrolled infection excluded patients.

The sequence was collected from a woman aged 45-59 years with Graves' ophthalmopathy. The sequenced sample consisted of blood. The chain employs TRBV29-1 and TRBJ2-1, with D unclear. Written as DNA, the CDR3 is TGCAGCGTTGGGGCTGAGCAGTTCTTC. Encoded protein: CSVGAEQFF.